This entry lists 26 T cell receptor beta chains sequenced from one sample in a study of T cells in Graves' hyperthyroidism and ophthalmopathy. Researchers took RNA transcripts and amplified the TCR beta CDR3 regions from them. The TCR CDR3 was amplified in a first-round RT-PCR using the HTBI primer set. TCRdb passed the multiplex PCR reads through MiXCR, listing each CDR3 protein once. The repertoire holds about 400,000 distinct CDR3 sequences, with around 15% as singletons. Sequencing used blood. The origin of the receptors is a man over 45 with Graves' ophthalmopathy.

This clonotype was observed many times. The V gene is TRBV20-1, the J gene TRBJ2-1; D ambiguous. This CDR3 is 11 amino acids long. CDR1 and CDR2 (germline): DFQATT, SNEGSKA (reference sequence). Trimming removed 7 bases at V and 7 bases at J, with 11 bases between. The CDR3 here is CSVRYGNEQFF. Written as DNA, the CDR3 is TGCAGTGTGAGGTACGGGAATGAGCAGTTCTTC.

The genes are TRBV7-3 and TRBJ2-3; 9 bases agree with TRBD2. The V and J ends lost 4 bases and 1 base, in that order; junction bases with no gene match: 9. Germline V gene data show CDR1 as SGHTA and CDR2 as FQGTGA. The CDR3 runs 17 residues. CDR3 in amino acids: CASSSPVAGAGTDTQYF. Written as DNA, the CDR3 is TGTGCCAGCAGCTCCCCAGTAGCGGGGGCTGGCACAGATACGCAGTATTTT.

This clonotype was recorded many times. This sequence joins TRBV5-1 and TRBJ1-5; perhaps TRBD1 as D (6 bases). V dropped 0 bases and J dropped 3 bases, with 10 bases sitting between them. The length of the CDR3 is 15 residues. The germline V gene has CDR1 SGHRS and CDR2 YFSETQ. CDR3 DNA sequence: TGCGCCAGCAGCTTGGCGGGGGGCAACAATCAGCCCCAGCATTTT. This gives the protein CASSLAGGNNQPQHF. Using reference TRBV5-1 and TRBJ1-5 for the parts outside the CDR3, the full variable domain is KAGVTQTPRYLIKTRGQQVTLSCSPISGHRSVSWYQQTPGQGLQFLFEYFSETQRNKGNFPGRFSGRQFSNSRSEMNVSTLELGDSALYLCASSLAGGNNQPQHFGDGTRLSIL.

This clonotype was counted a few times. The rearrangement links TRBV10-3 to TRBJ1-5, with D unresolved. Trimming took 10 bases from V and 0 from J, leaving 13 bases between them. Germline V gene lookup returns CDR1 ENHRY and CDR2 SYGVKD. CDR3 length: 14 amino acids. CDR3 amino acids: CATVQDNSNQPQHF. CDR3 DNA: TGTGCCACGGTCCAGGATAATAGCAATCAGCCCCAGCATTTT.

This clonotype was observed a handful of times. The genes are TRBV9 and TRBJ2-3, with 10 bases that match TRBD2. The CDR3 consists of 15 residues. The trim removed 3 bases at V and 4 bases at J, leaving 5 bases unmatched. In germline, CDR1 is SGDLS, CDR2 YYNGEE. CDR3 sequence: CASSESGRVSDTQYF. Here the CDR3 DNA reads TGTGCCAGCAGCGAAAGCGGGAGGGTTTCAGATACGCAGTATTTT.

This clonotype was counted only a few times. CDR3 DNA sequence: TGTGCCAGCAGCTTGGGACTCTATACCACAGATACGCAGTATTTT. This codes for CASSLGLYTTDTQYF. The gene calls are TRBV11-1 and TRBJ2-3, with D perhaps matching TRBD2 (6 bases). Germline V lookup: CDR1 SGHAT, CDR2 FQDESV (reference sequence). Trimming left V 3 bases short and J 2 bases short, with 12 bases between. The CDR3 covers 15 residues.

This clonotype was seen at least ten times. V is TRBV20-1 and J is TRBJ2-1; 7 bases map to TRBD2. Unmatched junction bases numbered 3, after V lost 3 bases and J lost 4 bases. The CDR3 is 13 residues long. Germline loops: CDR1 DFQATT, CDR2 SNEGSKA (reference sequence). The CDR3 DNA follows: TGCAGTGCTAGCGGGAGGTTTTACAATGAGCAGTTCTTC. Protein sequence: CSASGRFYNEQFF.

This clonotype was detected many times. The chain recombines TRBV12-3 or TRBV12-4 with TRBJ2-3; D could derive from TRBD1 or TRBD2 (5 bases each). This CDR3 contains 16 residues. V gave up 5 bases and J gave up 4 bases, with 19 bases separating them. The CDR3 sequence: CASSEPEGTGPDTQYF. CDR3 bases: TGTGCCAGCAGTGAACCTGAGGGGACGGGCCCAGATACGCAGTATTTT.

This clonotype showed up many times. CDR3 in DNA: TGTGCCAGCAGCCAAAGGACAGGGGGACAGACTGAGCAGTTCTTC. Protein product: CASSQRTGGQTEQFF. The chain recombines TRBV7-6 with TRBJ2-1, with TRBD1 identical over 10 bases. Germline trimming cut 5 bases from V and 9 bases from J; bases unmatched to any gene: 10. The germline V gene has CDR1 SGHVS and CDR2 FNYEAQ. The CDR3 has 15 amino acids.

CDR3 sequence: CASSLGEGASGANVLTF. CDR3 nucleotide sequence: TGCGCCAGCAGCTTGGGGGAGGGGGCTTCTGGGGCCAACGTCCTGACTTTC. This rearrangement joins TRBV5-1 to TRBJ2-6; D may correspond to TRBD1 or TRBD2 (7 bases each). Per the germline V gene, CDR1 is SGHRS and CDR2 is YFSETQ. V shed 0 bases and J shed 1 base, with 11 bases lying between them. The CDR3 loop spans 17 amino acids.

Regarding this clonotype: A much larger clone sits a single nucleotide away, making a read error possible. The chain combines TRBV4-1 with TRBJ1-2, with 7 positions matching TRBD1. CDR1 MGHRA and CDR2 YSYEKL come from the germline V gene. CDR3 length: 14 amino acids. CDR3 nucleotides: TGCGCCGGCAGCCCCGGGGACAGAGCCTATGGCTACACCTTC. As protein: CAGSPGDRAYGYTF.

This clonotype showed up just a few times. This rearrangement joins TRBV12-3 or TRBV12-4 to TRBJ2-1; D possibly corresponds to TRBD2 (6 bases). The germline V and J ends were trimmed by 6 bases and 3 bases, with 12 bases remaining between them. The CDR3 length is 14 residues. The CDR3 DNA follows: TGTGCCAGCAGCTCCGGGGGATTCTACAATGAGCAGTTCTTC. As protein: CASSSGGFYNEQFF.

The chain carries TRBV5-5 and TRBJ2-2, with 7 bases lining up with TRBD1. CDR3 length: 15 amino acids. In germline, CDR1 is SGHKS, CDR2 YYEKEE (reference sequence). V lost 5 bases and J lost 1; bases outside the gene matches: 5. The CDR3 sequence: CASRRDRRNTGELFF. For the CDR3, the DNA is TGTGCCAGCAGACGGGACAGAAGGAACACCGGGGAGCTGTTTTTT.

This clonotype was observed many times. V and J are TRBV27 and TRBJ2-3; D may be TRBD2 (6 bases). The CDR3 is 19 amino acids. V dropped 7 bases and J dropped 0 bases, with 26 bases sitting between them. Germline V gene sequence: CDR1 MNHEY, CDR2 SMNVEV (reference sequence). This CDR3 reads CASTFPISGLPPSTDTQYF. The DNA for the CDR3 is TGTGCCAGCACCTTTCCCATTAGCGGCCTGCCACCCAGCACAGATACGCAGTATTTT.

This clonotype was detected ten times or more. The chain combines TRBV6-1 with TRBJ2-3, with D hard to call. CDR1 is MNHNS, CDR2 SASEGT, per germline. Trimming took 6 bases from V and 1 from J, leaving 14 bases between them. The CDR3 spans 15 residues. The CDR3 DNA follows: TGTGCCAGCAGAGACACGACTCAACGCACAGATACGCAGTATTTT. It yields the protein CASRDTTQRTDTQYF.

This clonotype has ten or more counts. V is TRBV5-5 and J is TRBJ1-2; D call uncertain. The length of the CDR3 is 14 residues. The V gene lost 4 bases and the J gene lost 2 bases, with 12 bases spanning the gap. Germline-derived CDR1 and CDR2 are SGHKS and YYEKEE (reference sequence). CDR3 amino acids: CASSPDGTNYGYTF. The CDR3 coding sequence is TGTGCCAGCAGCCCGGACGGAACGAACTATGGCTACACCTTC.

The chain joins TRBV28 to TRBJ1-2; TRBD1 is a possible D gene (6 bases). The CDR3 spans 13 residues. Germline V gene data show CDR1 as MDHEN and CDR2 as SYDVKM. V lost 8 bases and J lost 3, with 13 bases in between. CDR3 bases: TGTGCCAGCCACTTACAGGGCTACTATGGCTACACCTTC. Its translation: CASHLQGYYGYTF.

This clonotype was observed at least ten times. The gene calls are TRBV2 and TRBJ2-1; D is unclear. Trimming left V 5 bases short and J 9 bases short, with 17 bases between. This CDR3 comprises 14 residues. CDR1 SNHLY and CDR2 FYNNEI come from the germline V gene. DNA of the CDR3: TGTGCCAGCAGTAGGCCTCCTCCATCCACTGAGCAGTTCTTC. Protein sequence: CASSRPPPSTEQFF. The entire variable domain, with the rest obtained from reference TRBV2 and TRBJ2-1, is as follows: EPEVTQTPSHQVTQMGQEVILRCVPISNHLYFYWYRQILGQKVEFLVSFYNNEISEKSEIFDDQFSVERPDGSNFTLKIRSTKLEDSAMYFCASSRPPPSTEQFFGPGTRLTVL.

This clonotype has at least ten counts. The CDR3 bases are TGTGCCAGCAGCCAAGATTTTTTGGACCGACGAGCCTACGAGCAGTACTTC. Protein product: CASSQDFLDRRAYEQYF. This chain links TRBV3-1 with TRBJ2-7; D remains unclear. Trimming removed 0 bases at V and 2 bases at J, with 17 bases between. CDR1 and CDR2 (germline): LGHDT, YNNKEL (reference sequence). The CDR3 is 17 amino acids.

This clonotype has ten or more counts. The chain has TRBV20-1 and TRBJ2-3; perhaps TRBD2 as D (6 bases). Trimming cost V 1 base and J 1 base, with 9 bases left between them. This CDR3 comprises 14 residues. Germline-derived CDR1 and CDR2 are DFQATT and SNEGSKA (reference sequence). The chain's CDR3 is CSARGLEGTDTQYF. The CDR3 nucleotides are TGCAGTGCTAGAGGACTAGAGGGCACAGATACGCAGTATTTT.

Notes on this clonotype: The CDR3 does not end in the conserved phenylalanine or tryptophan, so this is likely a read error. This chain links TRBV6-1 with TRBJ1-1; D is unresolved. V gave up 6 bases and J gave up 1 base, with 12 bases separating them. This CDR3 contains 14 residues. CDR1 is MNHNS and CDR2 is SASEGT in the germline V gene. As DNA, the CDR3 is TGTGCCAGCAGAAGGGAGGGATCGAACACTGAAGCTTTCTCT. Encoded protein: CASRREGSNTEAFS.

V gene TRBV2 combines with J gene TRBJ2-7, with a tentative D call TRBD2 (7 bases). The germline V gene encodes CDR1 SNHLY and CDR2 FYNNEI. Trimming pared 4 bases from V and 6 bases from J, leaving 19 bases between. This CDR3 has 15 amino acids. CDR3 residues: CASSARKGGFFEQYF. DNA of the CDR3: TGTGCCAGCAGTGCGCGCAAGGGGGGGTTTTTCGAGCAGTACTTC.

This clonotype was recorded at least ten times. The CDR3 region is CAISGGANYGYTF. CDR3 DNA sequence: TGTGCCATCAGTGGCGGAGCTAACTATGGCTACACCTTC. The V and J genes are TRBV10-3 and TRBJ1-2; D is undetermined. Germline loops: CDR1 ENHRY, CDR2 SYGVKD. This CDR3 is 13 amino acids long. The germline V and J ends were trimmed by 4 bases and 0 bases, with 6 bases remaining between them.

This clonotype occurred a few times. The V and J genes are TRBV9 and TRBJ2-7, with D perhaps TRBD1 (6 bases). Germline V gene data show CDR1 as SGDLS and CDR2 as YYNGEE. This CDR3 is 15 amino acids long. V lost 0 bases and J 2 bases, leaving 12 bases between the germline ends. CDR3 in DNA: TGTGCCAGCAGCGTAGGAGCGGACAGCACCTACGAGCAGTACTTC. Protein: CASSVGADSTYEQYF.

The chain joins TRBV28 to TRBJ2-7, with 7 bases aligning to TRBD2. Trimming removed 6 bases from V and 7 bases from J; junction bases left unmatched: 12. This CDR3 region has 14 residues. The germline V gene has CDR1 MDHEN and CDR2 SYDVKM. CDR3 in DNA: TGTGCCAGCAGCTTCACTAGCGCCTCGGGGGAGCAGTACTTC. Encoded protein: CASSFTSASGEQYF.

This clonotype was recorded many times. The rearrangement joins TRBV5-1 to TRBJ2-5, with D uncertain. The CDR3 extends over 12 amino acids. Trimming took off 4 bases at V and 5 bases at J, with 9 bases between the two ends. From germline, CDR1 is SGHRS and CDR2 YFSETQ. The DNA for the CDR3 is TGCGCCAGCAGCGGCTCCCGGGAGACCCAGTACTTC. Its protein product is CASSGSRETQYF.